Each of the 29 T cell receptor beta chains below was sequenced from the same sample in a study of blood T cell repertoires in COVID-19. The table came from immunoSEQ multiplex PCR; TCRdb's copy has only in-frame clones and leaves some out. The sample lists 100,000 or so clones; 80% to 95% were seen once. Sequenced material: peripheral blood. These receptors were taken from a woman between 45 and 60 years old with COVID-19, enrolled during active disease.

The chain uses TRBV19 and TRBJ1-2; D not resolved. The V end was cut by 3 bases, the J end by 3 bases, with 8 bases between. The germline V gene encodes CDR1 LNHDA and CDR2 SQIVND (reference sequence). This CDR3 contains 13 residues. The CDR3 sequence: CASSMSQDYGYTF. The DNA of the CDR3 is TGTGCCAGTAGTATGAGCCAGGACTATGGCTACACCTTC.

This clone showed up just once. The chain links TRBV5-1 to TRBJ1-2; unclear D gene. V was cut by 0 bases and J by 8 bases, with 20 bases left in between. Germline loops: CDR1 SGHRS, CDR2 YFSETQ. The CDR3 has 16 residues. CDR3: CASSLAIAEAAGGYTF. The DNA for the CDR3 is TGCGCCAGCAGCTTGGCGATTGCGGAGGCAGCAGGCGGCTACACCTTC.

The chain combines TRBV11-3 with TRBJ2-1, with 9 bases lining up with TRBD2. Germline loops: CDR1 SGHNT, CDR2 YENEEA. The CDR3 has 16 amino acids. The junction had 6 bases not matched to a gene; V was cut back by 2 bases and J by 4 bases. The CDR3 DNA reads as TGTGCCAGCAGCTTATCTGGCGGGGGGGTGTACAATGAGCAGTTCTTC. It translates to CASSLSGGGVYNEQFF.

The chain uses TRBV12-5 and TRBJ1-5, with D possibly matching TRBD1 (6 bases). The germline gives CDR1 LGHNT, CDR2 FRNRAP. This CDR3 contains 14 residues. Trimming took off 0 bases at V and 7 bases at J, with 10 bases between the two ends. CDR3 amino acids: CASGLVGGRQPQHF. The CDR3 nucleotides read TGTGCTAGTGGTTTGGTAGGGGGTAGGCAGCCCCAGCATTTT.

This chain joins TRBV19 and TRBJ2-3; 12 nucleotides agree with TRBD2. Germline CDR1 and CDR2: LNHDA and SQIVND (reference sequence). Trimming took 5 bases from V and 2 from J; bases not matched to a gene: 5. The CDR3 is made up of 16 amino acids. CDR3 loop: CASSLGLAGTTDTQYF. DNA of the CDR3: TGTGCCAGTAGTCTAGGACTAGCGGGGACCACAGATACGCAGTATTTT.

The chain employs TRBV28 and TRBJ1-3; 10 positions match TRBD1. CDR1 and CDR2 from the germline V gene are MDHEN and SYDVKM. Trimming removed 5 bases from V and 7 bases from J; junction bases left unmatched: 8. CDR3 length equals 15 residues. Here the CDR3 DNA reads TGTGCCAGCAGTCGGCCCGGGACAGGGGACAACACCATATATTTT. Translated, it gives CASSRPGTGDNTIYF.

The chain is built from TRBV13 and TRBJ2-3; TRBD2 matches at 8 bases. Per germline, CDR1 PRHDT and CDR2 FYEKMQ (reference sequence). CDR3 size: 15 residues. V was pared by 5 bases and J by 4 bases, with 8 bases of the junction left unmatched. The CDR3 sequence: CASSRSGGGPDTQYF. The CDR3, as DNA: TGTGCCAGCAGCCGGAGCGGGGGAGGGCCAGATACGCAGTATTTT.

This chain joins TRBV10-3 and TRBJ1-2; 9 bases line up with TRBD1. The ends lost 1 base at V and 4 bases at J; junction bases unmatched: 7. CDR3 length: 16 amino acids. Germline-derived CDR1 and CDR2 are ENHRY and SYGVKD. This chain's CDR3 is CAISELGQGGIYGYTF. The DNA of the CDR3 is TGTGCCATCAGTGAGTTGGGACAGGGAGGGATCTATGGCTACACCTTC.

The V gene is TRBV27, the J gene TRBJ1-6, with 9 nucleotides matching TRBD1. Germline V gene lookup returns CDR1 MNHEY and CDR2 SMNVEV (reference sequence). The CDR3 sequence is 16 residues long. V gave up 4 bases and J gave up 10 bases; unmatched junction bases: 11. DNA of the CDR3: TGTGCCAGCAGTTCCGCCCTGGGACAGGGCTGGTCACCCCTCCACTTT. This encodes CASSSALGQGWSPLHF.

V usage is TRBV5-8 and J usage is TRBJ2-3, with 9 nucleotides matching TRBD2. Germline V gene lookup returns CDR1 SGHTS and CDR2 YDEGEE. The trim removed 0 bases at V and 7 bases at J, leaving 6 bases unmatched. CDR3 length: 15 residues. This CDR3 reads CASSLGAAGGNTQYF. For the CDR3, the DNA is TGTGCCAGCAGCTTGGGGGCTGCGGGGGGGAATACGCAGTATTTT.

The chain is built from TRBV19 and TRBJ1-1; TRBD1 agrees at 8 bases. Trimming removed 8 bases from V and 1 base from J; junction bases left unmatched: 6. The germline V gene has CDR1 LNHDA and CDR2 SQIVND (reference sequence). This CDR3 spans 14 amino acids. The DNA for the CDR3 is TGTGCCAGTTCCGGGACAGGCCAGAACACTGAAGCTTTCTTT. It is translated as CASSGTGQNTEAFF.

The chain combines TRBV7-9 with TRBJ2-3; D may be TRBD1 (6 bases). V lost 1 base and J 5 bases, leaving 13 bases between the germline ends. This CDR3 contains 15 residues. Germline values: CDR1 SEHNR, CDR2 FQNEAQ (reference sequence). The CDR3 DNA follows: TGTGCCAGCAGCTTAGGAGCAGGGGCGGTAGATACGCAGTATTTT. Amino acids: CASSLGAGAVDTQYF.

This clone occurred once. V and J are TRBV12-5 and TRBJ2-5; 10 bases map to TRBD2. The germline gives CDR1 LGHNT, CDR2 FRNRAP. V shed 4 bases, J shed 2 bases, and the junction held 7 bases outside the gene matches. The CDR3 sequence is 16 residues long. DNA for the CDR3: TGTGCTAGTGGTTCCTTAGCGGGGGGAAATCAAGAGACCCAGTACTTC. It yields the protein CASGSLAGGNQETQYF.

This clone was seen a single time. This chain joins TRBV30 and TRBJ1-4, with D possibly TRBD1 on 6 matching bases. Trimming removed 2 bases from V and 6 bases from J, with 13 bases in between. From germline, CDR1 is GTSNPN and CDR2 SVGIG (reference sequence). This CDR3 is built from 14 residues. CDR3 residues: CAWSPPRQDEKLFF. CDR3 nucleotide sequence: TGTGCCTGGAGTCCGCCCCGACAGGATGAAAAACTGTTTTTT.

The CDR3 is CATSDLTLGEGELFF. The DNA for the CDR3 is TGTGCCACCAGTGATTTGACTTTGGGAGAAGGGGAGCTGTTTTTT. The V call is TRBV24-1, the J call TRBJ2-2, with a weak D call TRBD2 (5 bases). V shed 0 bases and J shed 8 bases, with 12 bases lying between them. The CDR3 has 15 amino acids. Germline loops: CDR1 KGHDR, CDR2 SFDVKD.

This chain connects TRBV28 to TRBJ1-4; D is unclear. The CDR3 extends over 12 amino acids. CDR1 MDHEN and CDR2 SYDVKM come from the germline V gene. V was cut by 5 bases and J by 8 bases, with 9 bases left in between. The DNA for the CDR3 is TGTGCCAGCAGTCTCCTCCTGGAAAAACTGTTTTTT. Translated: CASSLLLEKLFF. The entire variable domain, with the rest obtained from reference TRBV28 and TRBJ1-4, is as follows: DVKVTQSSRYLVKRTGEKVFLECVQDMDHENMFWYRQDPGLGLRLIYFSYDVKMKEKGDIPEGYSVSREKKERFSLILESASTNQTSMYLCASSLLLEKLFFGSGTQLSVL.

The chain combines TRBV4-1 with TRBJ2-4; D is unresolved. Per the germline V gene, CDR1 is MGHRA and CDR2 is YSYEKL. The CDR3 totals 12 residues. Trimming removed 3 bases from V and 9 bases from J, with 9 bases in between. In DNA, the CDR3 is TGCGCCAGCAGCCATGCTAATGGCATTCAGTACTTC. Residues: CASSHANGIQYF.

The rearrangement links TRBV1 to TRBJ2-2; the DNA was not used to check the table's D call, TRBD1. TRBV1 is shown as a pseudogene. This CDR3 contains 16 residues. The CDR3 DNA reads TGCACCAGCAGCCCCCCAGCAGGGTTTTGGGCCGGGGAGCTGTTTTTT. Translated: CTSSPPAGFWAGELFF.

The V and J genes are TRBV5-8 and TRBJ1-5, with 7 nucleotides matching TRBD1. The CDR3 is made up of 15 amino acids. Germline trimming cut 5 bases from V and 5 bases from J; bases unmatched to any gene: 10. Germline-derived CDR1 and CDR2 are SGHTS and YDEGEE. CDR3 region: CASSLLRDRYQPQHF. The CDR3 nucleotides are TGTGCCAGCAGTCTACTCCGGGACAGATATCAGCCCCAGCATTTT.

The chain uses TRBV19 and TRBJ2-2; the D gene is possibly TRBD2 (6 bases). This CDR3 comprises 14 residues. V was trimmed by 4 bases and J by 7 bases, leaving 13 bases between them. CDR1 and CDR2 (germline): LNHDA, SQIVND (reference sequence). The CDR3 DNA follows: TGTGCCAGTAGTACCGGGACTCCCCGCGGGGAGCTGTTTTTT. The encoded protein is CASSTGTPRGELFF.

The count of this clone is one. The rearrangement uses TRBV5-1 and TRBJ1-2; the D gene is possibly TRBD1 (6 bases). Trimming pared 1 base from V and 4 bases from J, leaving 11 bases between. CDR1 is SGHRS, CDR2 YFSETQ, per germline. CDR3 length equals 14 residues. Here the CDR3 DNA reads TGCGCCAGCAGCTTGATCACAGGGTTCTATGGCTACACCTTC. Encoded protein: CASSLITGFYGYTF.

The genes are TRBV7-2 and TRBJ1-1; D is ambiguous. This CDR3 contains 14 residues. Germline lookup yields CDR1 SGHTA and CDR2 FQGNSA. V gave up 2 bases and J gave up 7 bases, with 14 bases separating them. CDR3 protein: CASSLIMSRVEAFF. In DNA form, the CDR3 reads TGTGCCAGCAGCTTAATTATGTCTCGGGTTGAAGCTTTCTTT.

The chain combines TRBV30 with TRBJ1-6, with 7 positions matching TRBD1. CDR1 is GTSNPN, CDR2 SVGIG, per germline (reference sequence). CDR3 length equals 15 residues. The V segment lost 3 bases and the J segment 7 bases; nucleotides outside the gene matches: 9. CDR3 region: CAWRVGQGENSPLHF. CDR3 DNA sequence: TGTGCCTGGAGGGTCGGTCAGGGGGAGAATTCACCCCTCCACTTT.

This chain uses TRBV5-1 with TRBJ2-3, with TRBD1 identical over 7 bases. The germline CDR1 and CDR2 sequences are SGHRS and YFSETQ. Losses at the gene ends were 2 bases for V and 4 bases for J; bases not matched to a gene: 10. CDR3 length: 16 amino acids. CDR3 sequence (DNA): TGCGCCAGCAGCTTCGGACTTCGTCAGGGGGCAGATACGCAGTATTTT. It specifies CASSFGLRQGADTQYF.

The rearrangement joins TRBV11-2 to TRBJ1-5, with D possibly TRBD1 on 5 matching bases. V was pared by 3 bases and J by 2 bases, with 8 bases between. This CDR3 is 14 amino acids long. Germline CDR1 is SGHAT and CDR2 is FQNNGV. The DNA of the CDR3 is TGTGCCAGCAGCTTTGGGGCCGGCAATCAGCCCCAGCATTTT. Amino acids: CASSFGAGNQPQHF.

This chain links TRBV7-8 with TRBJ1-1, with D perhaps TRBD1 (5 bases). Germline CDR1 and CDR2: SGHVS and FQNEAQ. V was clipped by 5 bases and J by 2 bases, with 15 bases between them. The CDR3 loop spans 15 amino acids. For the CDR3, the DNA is TGTGCCAGCAGCCACAGTCCCCAGGGCAACACTGAAGCTTTCTTT. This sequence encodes CASSHSPQGNTEAFF.

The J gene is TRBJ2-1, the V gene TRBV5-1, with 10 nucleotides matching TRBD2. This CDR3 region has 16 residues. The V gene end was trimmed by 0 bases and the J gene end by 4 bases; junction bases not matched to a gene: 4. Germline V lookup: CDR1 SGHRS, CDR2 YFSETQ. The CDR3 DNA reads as TGCGCCAGCAGCTTGGGTAGCGGGGGGCCTTACAATGAGCAGTTCTTC. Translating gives CASSLGSGGPYNEQFF.

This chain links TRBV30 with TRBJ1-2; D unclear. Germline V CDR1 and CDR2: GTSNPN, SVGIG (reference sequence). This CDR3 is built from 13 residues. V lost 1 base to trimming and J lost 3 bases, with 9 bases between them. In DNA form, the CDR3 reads TGTGCCTGGAGTGAACTCCGTGACTATGGCTACACCTTC. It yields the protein CAWSELRDYGYTF.

CDR3 coding DNA: TGCGCCAGCAGCCCGGGACAGGGGGCGAATGAGCAGTTCTTC. Protein: CASSPGQGANEQFF. J is TRBJ2-1 and V is TRBV5-1; 12 nucleotides agree with TRBD1. Trimming at V came to 4 bases and at J to 7 bases, leaving 3 bases not matched to a gene. The CDR3 is made up of 14 amino acids. Per germline, CDR1 SGHRS and CDR2 YFSETQ.